This section outlines one T cell receptor beta chain sequence together with its context. Trimming pared 4 bases from V and 7 bases from J, leaving 7 bases between. The CDR3 contains 11 residues. Germline V gives CDR1 SQVTM, CDR2 ANQGSEA. This entry belongs to a study of blood T cell repertoires in COVID-19. As for the study in general: Some COVID-19 samples were acute and others convalescent; all came from the United States, Italy and Spain.

Assay: immunoSEQ multiplex PCR; the TCRdb copy retains only in-frame clones and omits some. The profile covers some 200,000 clones, with roughly 79% appearing a single time and less than 30% taken by the ten largest. Sequencing used peripheral blood. J is TRBJ2-2 and V is TRBV29-1, with a weak D call TRBD2 (6 bases). The origin of this receptor is a woman aged 70-85 years with acute or convalescent COVID-19. The CDR3: CSVGRGGELFF. CDR3 in DNA: TGCAGCGTTGGGAGGGGCGGGGAGCTGTTTTTT.